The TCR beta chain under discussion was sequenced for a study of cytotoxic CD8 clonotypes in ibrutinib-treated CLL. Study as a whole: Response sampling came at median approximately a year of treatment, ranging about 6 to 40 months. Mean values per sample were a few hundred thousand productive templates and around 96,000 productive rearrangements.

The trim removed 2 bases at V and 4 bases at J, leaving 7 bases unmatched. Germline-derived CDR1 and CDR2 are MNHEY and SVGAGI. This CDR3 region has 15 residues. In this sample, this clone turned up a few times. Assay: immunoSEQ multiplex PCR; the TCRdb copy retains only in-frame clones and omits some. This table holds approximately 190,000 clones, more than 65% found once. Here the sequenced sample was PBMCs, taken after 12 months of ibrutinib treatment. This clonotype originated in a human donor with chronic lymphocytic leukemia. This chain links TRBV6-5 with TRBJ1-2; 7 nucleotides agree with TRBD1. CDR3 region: CASSYRQGRIYGYTF. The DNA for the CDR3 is TGTGCCAGCAGTTACCGACAGGGACGAATCTATGGCTACACCTTC.